This TCR beta chain was obtained from a study of post-analysis software for immune sequencing data. The TCR beta cDNA libraries contained unique molecular identifiers. From the PCR reads, TCRdb called clonotypes with MiXCR, one entry per CDR3 protein. Altogether 750,000 to 900,000 distinct CDR3 sequences are present, about 45% being singletons, with the ten largest covering around 4.7%. General study points: Multiple sclerosis was associated with a significant reduction in normalized Chao1 diversity relative to controls.

In the case of this clonotype: As yet, its antigen is unknown.

The specimen sequenced was blood. The clonotype comes from a girl under 18 with multiple sclerosis.

CDR3 loop: CASSLSWDLSYNEQFF. Here the CDR3 DNA reads TGTGCCAGCAGCTTATCTTGGGACTTATCCTACAATGAGCAGTTCTTC. The chain joins TRBV7-9 to TRBJ2-1, with D maybe TRBD2 (6 bases). The CDR3 has 16 residues. Germline V gives CDR1 SEHNR, CDR2 FQNEAQ (reference sequence). Deletions cut 2 bases from V and 1 base from J, with 12 bases between.